What follows are 32 T cell receptor beta chains derived from one specimen sequenced in a study of cytomegalovirus exposure and HLA in healthy donors. The PCR used 60 Vbeta and 13 Jbeta primers. Sequencing used immunoSEQ multiplex PCR; TCRdb keeps in-frame clones, though not all of them. The sample gives around 90,000 clones, more than 55% of which show up once; 20% to 25% is in the top ten. The sequenced sample was PBMCs. These receptors all stem from a woman in her forties or fifties in good health and CMV-seropositive.

This sequence joins TRBV29-1 and TRBJ1-2; maybe TRBD1 (6 bases). Germline assignment: CDR1 SQVTM and CDR2 ANQGSEA. This CDR3 is built from 13 residues. V lost 0 bases and J 8 bases, leaving 13 bases between the germline ends. CDR3 in DNA: TGCAGCGTTGAAGATCTGGGGACACAAGGCTACACCTTC. This translates into CSVEDLGTQGYTF.

This chain uses TRBV6-5 with TRBJ1-6; possibly TRBD1 for D (5 bases). The CDR3 is made up of 15 amino acids. V gave up 7 bases and J gave up 8 bases, with 18 bases separating them. CDR1 and CDR2 (germline): MNHEY, SVGAGI. CDR3 bases: TGTGCCAGCAACGTGGGGGTTTCGGGAGATTCACCCCTCCACTTT. Its protein product is CASNVGVSGDSPLHF.

This clone showed up just a few times. This chain connects TRBV21-1 to TRBJ1-3; TRBD1, the D gene given by the table, was not confirmed from the DNA. TRBV21-1 is tagged as a pseudogene. CDR3 length: 12 amino acids. The CDR3 sequence is CASKDRGNTIYF. The CDR3 nucleotides are TGTGCCAGCAAGGATAGGGGTAACACCATATATTTT.

The chain recombines TRBV29-1 with TRBJ1-1; D uncertain. The CDR3 spans 13 residues. Germline CDR1 SQVTM, CDR2 ANQGSEA. V lost 3 bases and J lost 2, with 10 bases in between. The CDR3, as DNA: TGCAGCGTTGATGGGCAACTTAACACTGAAGCTTTCTTT. This translates into CSVDGQLNTEAFF.

V and J are TRBV11-3 and TRBJ2-1; 9 bases map to TRBD2. V trimming: 1 base; J trimming: 6 bases; junction bases outside the gene matches: 4. This CDR3 spans 15 amino acids. Germline assignment: CDR1 SGHNT and CDR2 YENEEA. This CDR3 is CASSLVSGGLNEQFF. In nucleotides, the CDR3 is TGTGCCAGCAGCTTAGTTAGCGGGGGCCTCAATGAGCAGTTCTTC.

The chain joins TRBV12-5 to TRBJ2-1; 12 nucleotides match TRBD2. The junction had 9 bases not matched to a gene; V was cut back by 6 bases and J by 0 bases. This CDR3 has 18 amino acids. The V gene's germline CDR1 is LGHNT and CDR2 FRNRAP. CDR3 sequence reads: CASGTTSGGLYSYNEQFF. The DNA for the CDR3 is TGTGCTAGTGGAACCACTAGCGGGGGGCTGTACTCCTACAATGAGCAGTTCTTC.

The chain couples TRBV29-1 to TRBJ2-5, with D tentatively TRBD1 (5 bases). The CDR3 consists of 11 residues. Trimming left V 4 bases short and J 3 bases short, with 6 bases between. Germline-derived CDR1 and CDR2 are SQVTM and ANQGSEA. The CDR3 protein is CSVGREETQYF. CDR3 sequence (DNA): TGCAGCGTTGGCAGGGAAGAGACCCAGTACTTC.

The chain recombines TRBV7-3 with TRBJ2-1; 10 bases fit TRBD1. Germline-derived CDR1 and CDR2 are SGHTA and FQGTGA. Trimming removed 5 bases from V and 2 bases from J; junction bases left unmatched: 3. The CDR3 consists of 15 residues. The CDR3 loop is CASSRDRGPYNEQFF. For the CDR3, the DNA is TGTGCCAGCAGCCGGGACAGGGGTCCCTACAATGAGCAGTTCTTC.

CDR3 protein: CASSISVGQGLPEAFF. The CDR3 coding sequence is TGTGCCAGTAGTATCTCTGTGGGACAGGGGTTGCCTGAAGCTTTCTTT. V usage is TRBV19 and J usage is TRBJ1-1; 10 bases agree with TRBD1. The V and J ends lost 3 bases and 6 bases, in that order; junction bases with no gene match: 10. Germline values: CDR1 LNHDA, CDR2 SQIVND (reference sequence). This CDR3 region has 16 residues. The full variable domain, rest sourced from reference TRBV19 and TRBJ1-1, is DGGITQSPKYLFRKEGQNVTLSCEQNLNHDAMYWYRQDPGQGLRLIYYSQIVNDFQKGDIAEGYSVSREKKESFPLTVTSAQKNPTAFYLCASSISVGQGLPEAFFGQGTRLTVV.

The chain couples TRBV5-1 to TRBJ2-7; 7 bases fit TRBD2. V trimming: 0 bases; J trimming: 3 bases; junction bases outside the gene matches: 9. The CDR3 has 16 amino acids. Germline CDR1 SGHRS, CDR2 YFSETQ. The DNA of the CDR3 is TGCGCCAGCAGCTTGGAGGGGAGCGGGGCCTTCTACGAGCAGTACTTC. Its protein product is CASSLEGSGAFYEQYF.

The chain couples TRBV5-6 to TRBJ2-1; TRBD2 matches at 9 bases. This CDR3 comprises 14 residues. Germline assignment: CDR1 SGHDT and CDR2 YYEEEE. V dropped 4 bases and J dropped 10; count of bases not matched to a gene: 9. The CDR3 sequence is CASSPAGGLGEQFF. CDR3 coding DNA: TGTGCCAGCAGCCCGGCGGGGGGGCTTGGAGAGCAGTTCTTC.

This clone occurred a few times. V usage is TRBV6-5 and J usage is TRBJ2-1; 9 nucleotides align to TRBD2. CDR3 length: 15 amino acids. CDR1 is MNHEY and CDR2 is SVGAGI in the germline V gene. Trimming took 2 bases from V and 10 from J; bases not matched to a gene: 9. The CDR3 nucleotides read TGTGCCAGCAGTTACCTAGCGGGGACATCCCGAGAGCAGTTCTTC. This gives the protein CASSYLAGTSREQFF.

This chain connects TRBV27 to TRBJ2-3; the match to TRBD1 covers 8 bases. This CDR3 contains 18 residues. CDR1 and CDR2 from the germline V gene are MNHEY and SMNVEV (reference sequence). V was pared by 3 bases and J by 1 base, with 12 bases of the junction left unmatched. The CDR3 nucleotides read TGTGCCAGCAGTTTTGGGGACAGGTTCTCTCGGGGCACAGATACGCAGTATTTT. Amino acids: CASSFGDRFSRGTDTQYF.

J is TRBJ1-2 and V is TRBV28, with 9 bases that match TRBD1. The CDR3 covers 16 residues. The germline gives CDR1 MDHEN, CDR2 SYDVKM. V was pared by 3 bases and J by 4 bases, with 9 bases of the junction left unmatched. This CDR3 is CASSLSSGQGPYGYTF. The DNA for the CDR3 is TGTGCCAGCAGTTTGTCGTCGGGACAGGGTCCCTATGGCTACACCTTC.

The chain links TRBV7-9 to TRBJ2-3; TRBD2 aligns across 8 bases. Trimming at V came to 5 bases and at J to 5 bases, leaving 9 bases not matched to a gene. The CDR3 length is 15 residues. CDR1 is SEHNR and CDR2 is FQNEAQ in the germline V gene (reference sequence). The CDR3 reads CASSDLGGAIDTQYF. Here the CDR3 DNA reads TGTGCCAGCAGCGATCTCGGGGGGGCAATAGATACGCAGTATTTT.

The gene calls are TRBV25-1 and TRBJ2-3; no firm D call. With 6 bases removed from V and 3 bases from J, the gap between germline ends came to 10 bases. Germline CDR1 and CDR2: MGHDK and SYGVNS. There are 13 residues in the CDR3. As DNA, the CDR3 is TGTGCCAGCAGCCCCCCCGCGACAGATACGCAGTATTTT. This codes for CASSPPATDTQYF.

The chain has TRBV7-8 and TRBJ1-3; TRBD1 matches 8 bases. Germline trimming cut 2 bases from V and 2 bases from J; bases unmatched to any gene: 8. The CDR3 spans 17 residues. From germline, CDR1 is SGHVS and CDR2 FQNEAQ. The CDR3 is CASSLTWTGSTGNTIYF. The CDR3 DNA sequence: TGTGCCAGCAGCTTAACGTGGACAGGGTCGACTGGAAACACCATATATTTT.

The chain employs TRBV7-9 and TRBJ1-2; 12 nucleotides align to TRBD1. Germline assignment: CDR1 SEHNR and CDR2 FQNEAQ (reference sequence). The CDR3 loop spans 15 amino acids. Losses at the gene ends were 5 bases for V and 7 bases for J; bases not matched to a gene: 8. DNA of the CDR3: TGTGCCAGCAGCCCACAGGGACAGGGGGCGGGTGGCTACACCTTC. It encodes CASSPQGQGAGGYTF.

This sequence joins TRBV28 and TRBJ1-1; D remains unclear. Germline values: CDR1 MDHEN, CDR2 SYDVKM. The CDR3 spans 13 residues. Trimming shortened V by 11 bases and J by 0 bases, and 13 bases separated the two germline ends. The CDR3 DNA sequence: TGTGCCGGTTCGAGTTCCATGAACACTGAAGCTTTCTTT. It yields the protein CAGSSSMNTEAFF.

This clone showed up just once. This chain uses TRBV9 with TRBJ2-1, with 7 positions matching TRBD2. With 0 bases clipped from V and 6 bases from J, the junction kept 6 bases outside the gene matches. This CDR3 is built from 15 residues. Germline V CDR1 and CDR2: SGDLS, YYNGEE. In nucleotides, the CDR3 is TGTGCCAGCAGCGTAGCAGGTCGCGGGAGCAATGAGCAGTTCTTC. Amino acid sequence: CASSVAGRGSNEQFF.

The chain combines TRBV9 with TRBJ2-1, with D possibly matching TRBD2 (6 bases). Looked up from germline, CDR1 is SGDLS and CDR2 is YYNGEE. The CDR3 is made up of 13 amino acids. The ends were cut back, 3 bases at V and 4 bases at J, with 8 bases in the middle. The chain's CDR3 is CASSGGLYNEQFF. The CDR3 nucleotides are TGTGCCAGCAGCGGGGGACTTTACAATGAGCAGTTCTTC.

J is TRBJ1-4 and V is TRBV14; D unresolved. The V end lost 7 bases, the J end lost 5 bases, and 11 bases lay between the germline ends. Per the germline V gene, CDR1 is SGHDN and CDR2 is FVKESK. This CDR3 spans 13 amino acids. This chain's CDR3 is CASNEQTNEKLFF. The CDR3 DNA reads as TGTGCCAGCAACGAACAGACAAATGAAAAACTGTTTTTT.

This clone was seen a few times. This chain joins TRBV5-1 and TRBJ1-1; weak D call: TRBD1 (5 bases). This CDR3 spans 14 amino acids. Between the trimmed V and J ends, which lost 5 bases and 3 bases, there was a span of 14 bases. CDR1 is SGHRS and CDR2 is YFSETQ in the germline V gene. This chain's CDR3 is CASRPDRRDTEAFF. The CDR3 DNA reads as TGCGCCAGCAGACCCGACAGACGGGACACTGAAGCTTTCTTT.

This clone was seen a few times. V is TRBV6-5 and J is TRBJ2-6, with a possible D match to TRBD1 (5 bases). Per the germline V gene, CDR1 is MNHEY and CDR2 is SVGAGI. The ends were cut back, 0 bases at V and 2 bases at J, with 5 bases in the middle. This CDR3 spans 15 amino acids. This CDR3 reads CASSYSGAGANVLTF. The CDR3 coding sequence is TGTGCCAGCAGTTACTCAGGGGCTGGGGCCAACGTCCTGACTTTC.

The V call is TRBV9, the J call TRBJ1-2; TRBD1 agrees at 10 bases. The CDR3 covers 17 residues. V trimming: 2 bases; J trimming: 3 bases; junction bases outside the gene matches: 10. CDR1 is SGDLS, CDR2 YYNGEE, per germline. The CDR3 reads CASSVDLGTGADYGYTF. The CDR3 DNA reads TGTGCCAGCAGCGTCGACCTGGGGACAGGGGCTGACTATGGCTACACCTTC.

The chain carries TRBV5-1 and TRBJ2-1; 8 bases line up with TRBD2. V trimming: 5 bases; J trimming: 3 bases; junction bases outside the gene matches: 10. The CDR3 loop spans 16 amino acids. Germline loops: CDR1 SGHRS, CDR2 YFSETQ. This chain's CDR3 is CASRPASGQLYNEQFF. CDR3 bases: TGCGCCAGCAGACCCGCTAGCGGGCAACTCTACAATGAGCAGTTCTTC.

The rearrangement joins TRBV2 to TRBJ1-2, with 7 bases lining up with TRBD1. Germline V gives CDR1 SNHLY, CDR2 FYNNEI. V was clipped by 5 bases and J by 3 bases; unmatched bases: 12. CDR3 length: 16 amino acids. This chain's CDR3 is CASSRTGAKFDYGYTF. For the CDR3, the DNA is TGTGCCAGCAGTCGGACAGGTGCCAAATTTGACTATGGCTACACCTTC.

This clone has only a few counts. J is TRBJ1-2 and V is TRBV30; 8 nucleotides agree with TRBD1. This CDR3 comprises 13 residues. Germline lookup yields CDR1 GTSNPN and CDR2 SVGIG (reference sequence). V was pared by 5 bases and J by 5 bases, with 7 bases of the junction left unmatched. In DNA, the CDR3 is TGTGCCTGGGGAGACAGGGGTCGGTATGGCTACACCTTC. Translation: CAWGDRGRYGYTF.

Note on this clone: Distinct nucleotide sequences in the sample also encode this CDR3. This chain connects TRBV28 to TRBJ1-1; TRBD1 aligns across 11 bases. V was pared by 6 bases and J by 5 bases, with 5 bases of the junction left unmatched. CDR3 length equals 14 residues. From germline, CDR1 is MDHEN and CDR2 SYDVKM. In nucleotides, the CDR3 is TGTGCCAGCAGCTCCGGGACAGGGGGGACTGAAGCTTTCTTT. Its translation is CASSSGTGGTEAFF.

As concerns this clone: The sample contains more than one DNA sequence encoding this CDR3. This chain links TRBV27 with TRBJ1-5; 10 bases align to TRBD1. The V segment lost 5 bases and the J segment 2 bases; nucleotides outside the gene matches: 3. This CDR3 spans 15 amino acids. Germline V gene data show CDR1 as MNHEY and CDR2 as SMNVEV (reference sequence). The CDR3 protein is CASSLGTGGNQPQHF. The CDR3 DNA is TGTGCCAGCAGTCTTGGGACAGGGGGCAATCAGCCCCAGCATTTT.

V is TRBV5-1 and J is TRBJ2-6; possibly TRBD2 for D (6 bases). V was shortened by 4 bases and J by 1 base, with 9 bases between the two germline ends. CDR3 size: 15 residues. Germline lookup yields CDR1 SGHRS and CDR2 YFSETQ. CDR3 residues: CASSLGGSGANVLTF. Here the CDR3 DNA reads TGCGCCAGCAGCCTCGGGGGATCTGGGGCCAACGTCCTGACTTTC.

This chain joins TRBV6-1 and TRBJ1-4; D perhaps matches TRBD1 (6 bases). This CDR3 has 13 residues. Germline assignment: CDR1 MNHNS and CDR2 SASEGT. Trimming removed 8 bases at V and 4 bases at J, with 11 bases between. The CDR3 spells CASEDSYNEKLFF. In DNA, the CDR3 is TGTGCCAGCGAGGACAGTTATAATGAAAAACTGTTTTTT.